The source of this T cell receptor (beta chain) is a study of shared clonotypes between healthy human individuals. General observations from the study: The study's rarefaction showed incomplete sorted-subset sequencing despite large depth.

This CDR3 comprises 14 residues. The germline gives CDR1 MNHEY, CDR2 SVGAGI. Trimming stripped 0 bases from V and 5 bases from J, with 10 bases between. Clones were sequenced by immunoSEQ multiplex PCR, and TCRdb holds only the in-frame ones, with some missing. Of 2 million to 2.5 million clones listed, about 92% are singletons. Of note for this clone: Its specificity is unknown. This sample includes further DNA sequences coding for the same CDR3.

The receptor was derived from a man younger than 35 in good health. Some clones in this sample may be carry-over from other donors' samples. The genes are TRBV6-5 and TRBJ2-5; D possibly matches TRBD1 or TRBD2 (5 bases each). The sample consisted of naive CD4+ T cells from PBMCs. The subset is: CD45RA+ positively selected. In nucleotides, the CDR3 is TGTGCCAGCAGTTACTCTAGGGGCGGGGAGACCCAGTACTTC. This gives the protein CASSYSRGGETQYF.